The source of this T cell receptor beta chain is a study of Ad26.COV2.S vaccination and SARS-CoV-2 variants. Study-wide points: Vaccinees displayed broader spike-specific TCR repertoires than placebo recipients. Substantial response breadth was reportedly seen for spike-specific CD8+ and CD4+ T cells after vaccination.

On this clone: Its antigen is not known.

Generated by immunoSEQ multiplex PCR, the TCRdb table keeps only in-frame clones and is missing some. Found here are more than 120,000 clones, roughly 90% of them singletons; the top ten hold 5%. CDR1 and CDR2 (germline): SGHDN, FVKESK. The CDR3 loop spans 17 amino acids. Between the trimmed V and J ends, which lost 1 base and 0 bases, there was a span of 15 bases. The rearrangement joins TRBV14 to TRBJ2-5; D possibly corresponds to TRBD2 (6 bases). The sequence came from a human donor who had recovered from COVID-19. The sequenced sample was peripheral blood, obtained after recovery from COVID-19. DNA of the CDR3: TGTGCCAGCAGCCAAGTTGGATTTGCGGGGTACCAAGAGACCCAGTACTTC. Protein sequence: CASSQVGFAGYQETQYF.